This T cell receptor (beta chain) was identified in a study of naive and memory T cell subsets. General study findings and limits: Naive and memory subsets had different power law exponents for TCR abundance. In CD4 and CD8 cells, diversity dropped from naive through EMRA. A few larger clonotypes appeared in naive repertoires, especially CD8, possibly memory cells re-expressing CD45RA.

The CDR3 length is 13 residues. Germline CDR1 reads SGHRS; CDR2 reads YFSETQ. Deletions cut 0 bases from V and 9 bases from J, with 9 bases between. This clonotype showed up just a few times. The antigen is not known. The beta constant-region primer was an equimolar mix of two oligonucleotides covering TRBC1 and TRBC2. Four rounds of PCR amplified the ligated cDNA using nested alpha and beta constant-region primers plus SP2. An oligonucleotide with the SP2 primer and a 12-nucleotide UMI was ligated to the cDNA 3' end. TCRdb passed the UMI-ligation and nested PCR reads through MiXCR, listing each CDR3 protein once. The data contain roughly 150,000 distinct CDR3 sequences, about 20% of them seen just once; the ten biggest clones take up 0.095% to 0.12%.

This rearrangement joins TRBV5-1 to TRBJ2-2; D is undetermined. The material sequenced was naive CD4+ T cells from blood. This receptor was taken from a human donor in good health. Here the CDR3 DNA reads TGCGCCAGCAGCTTGGACCTGGGCCGGGAGCTGTTTTTT. Translating gives CASSLDLGRELFF.